These T cell receptor beta chains were read from a single sample in a study of beta chain features in type 1 diabetes. Sequenced by immunoSEQ multiplex PCR; TCRdb stores in-frame clones only, minus some. The sample includes fewer than 400,000 clones, roughly a tenth of them seen just once. Material for sequencing was central memory CD4+ T cells from blood. These receptors were taken from a man aged 25 to 40 with type 1 diabetes. CDR3s include the opening cysteine and the closing phenylalanine or tryptophan. A D gene is named only where the DNA matches it firmly. Size is stated for part of the rows, as once, few or many counts, or as a class when the clone is expanded.

CDR3 protein,CDR3 DNA,J gene,D gene,clone size,V gene
CASSSGQELYGYTF,TGTGCCAGCAGTTCGGGACAGGAGCTCTATGGCTACACCTTC,TRBJ1-2,TRBD1,.,TRBV28
CASSQWGDRDNPLHF,TGTGCCAGCAGCCAATGGGGGGATCGTGATAATCCCCTCCACTTT,TRBJ1-6,.,few,TRBV9
CAISESPGQGALEKLFF,TGTGCCATCAGTGAGTCCCCGGGACAGGGGGCGCTTGAAAAACTGTTTTTT,TRBJ1-4,TRBD1,few,TRBV10-3
CASSRRGGVGNTEAFF,TGTGCCAGCAGCCGAAGGGGGGGCGTCGGGAACACTGAAGCTTTCTTT,TRBJ1-1,.,.,TRBV7-2
CASSPQAMNTEAFF,TGTGCCAGCAGCCCACAAGCTATGAACACTGAAGCTTTCTTT,TRBJ1-1,.,.,TRBV7-6
CASSLIQGAYEQYF,TGTGCCAGCAGCTTGATACAGGGAGCCTACGAGCAGTACTTC,TRBJ2-7,.,.,TRBV5-6
CASSNSGASYEQYF,TGTGCCAGTAGTAACTCCGGGGCATCCTACGAGCAGTACTTC,TRBJ2-7,.,few,TRBV19
CASADPSKTGELFF,TGTGCCAGTGCTGACCCGTCGAAAACCGGGGAGCTGTTTTTT,TRBJ2-2,.,.,TRBV19
CAWSVSQGASGNTIYF,TGTGCCTGGAGTGTGAGCCAGGGGGCATCTGGAAACACCATATATTTT,TRBJ1-3,TRBD1,.,TRBV30
CASSYSGVEQYF,TGTGCCAGCAGTTACTCCGGGGTCGAGCAGTACTTC,TRBJ2-7,.,few,TRBV6-5
CASSRLGAGGQPQHF,TGTGCCAGCAGTCGGTTGGGGGCAGGGGGTCAGCCCCAGCATTTT,TRBJ1-5,TRBD1,.,TRBV2
CASSPNPRGTYEQYF,TGTGCCAGCTCACCAAATCCCCGGGGAACCTACGAGCAGTACTTC,TRBJ2-7,.,.,TRBV18
CASSRQGDYEANYGYTF,TGTGCCAGCAGCAGACAGGGGGATTACGAAGCTAACTATGGCTACACCTTC,TRBJ1-2,TRBD1,few,TRBV5-6
CASSFRVNTEAFF,TGTGCCAGCAGCTTTAGGGTGAACACTGAAGCTTTCTTT,TRBJ1-1,.,few,TRBV7-2
CASSLGRESTEAFF,TGTGCCAGCAGTTTAGGCAGGGAGAGCACTGAAGCTTTCTTT,TRBJ1-1,.,few,TRBV27
CASISSGNTIYF,TGTGCCAGCATCAGCTCTGGAAACACCATATATTTT,TRBJ1-3,.,few,TRBV25-1
CASRPKESTDTQYF,TGTGCCAGCAGACCGAAGGAGAGCACAGATACGCAGTATTTT,TRBJ2-3,.,.,TRBV6-6
CASSSRDGSNYGYTF,TGTGCCAGCAGCTCCCGGGACGGCTCTAACTATGGCTACACCTTC,TRBJ1-2,.,.,TRBV7-8
CASSDLGLGANEKLFF,TGTGCCAGCAGTGATCTTGGTTTGGGGGCTAATGAAAAACTGTTTTTT,TRBJ1-4,.,few,TRBV2
CSSHPGDELDTQYF,TGCAGCTCCCATCCTGGGGATGAGTTGGATACGCAGTATTTT,TRBJ2-3,.,many,TRBV29-1
CASSQGAGGPPYNEQFF,TGCGCCAGCAGCCAAGGGGCGGGGGGACCCCCCTACAATGAGCAGTTCTTC,TRBJ2-1,TRBD2,once,TRBV4-1
CASRPGEGNAYEQYF,TGTGCCAGTAGACCCGGGGAGGGTAACGCCTACGAGCAGTACTTC,TRBJ2-7,TRBD2,few,TRBV19
CASSPNRGAGSYEQYF,TGTGCCAGCTCTCCCAATAGAGGGGCGGGATCCTACGAGCAGTACTTC,TRBJ2-7,.,.,TRBV18
CASSLETLTSGGARETQYF,TGTGCCAGCAGCTTGGAAACCCTTACTAGCGGGGGGGCCCGGGAGACCCAGTACTTC,TRBJ2-5,TRBD2,few,TRBV5-4
CASIPAGSGYTF,TGTGCCAGCATTCCCGCCGGAAGTGGCTACACCTTC,TRBJ1-2,.,.,TRBV2
CASTGNEQYF,TGTGCCAGCACAGGGAACGAGCAGTACTTC,TRBJ2-7,.,few,TRBV28
CASSLVGDDYTF,TGTGCCAGCAGCTTGGTAGGGGATGACTACACCTTC,TRBJ1-2,.,.,TRBV5-6
CSAVGQGPPYGYTF,TGCAGCGCTGTAGGACAGGGACCACCCTATGGCTACACCTTC,TRBJ1-2,TRBD1,few,TRBV29-1
CASSQGDRGDYGYTF,TGTGCCAGCAGTCAAGGGGACAGGGGAGACTATGGCTACACCTTC,TRBJ1-2,TRBD1,.,TRBV28
CASSRNVGEGTGNTIYF,TGTGCCAGCAGTCGAAATGTGGGGGAAGGAACTGGAAACACCATATATTTT,TRBJ1-3,.,few,TRBV2
CAWSREDTEAFF,TGTGCCTGGAGTAGGGAGGACACTGAAGCTTTCTTT,TRBJ1-1,.,.,TRBV30
CASSFSQGSPETQYF,TGTGCCAGCAGTTTTTCGCAGGGATCACCCGAGACCCAGTACTTC,TRBJ2-5,.,few,TRBV27
CAWSRLGYTF,TGTGCCTGGAGTCGTCTGGGCTACACCTTC,TRBJ1-2,.,few,TRBV30
CASSSGQGRISEQYF,TGTGCCAGCAGCTCCGGACAGGGACGAATAAGCGAGCAGTACTTC,TRBJ2-7,TRBD1,few,TRBV7-2
CASSALTYEQYF,TGTGCCAGCAGCGCTCTCACCTACGAGCAGTACTTC,TRBJ2-7,.,many,TRBV7-2
CASSGSAGNNQPQHF,TGTGCCAGCTCAGGGTCAGCGGGGAACAATCAGCCCCAGCATTTT,TRBJ1-5,.,few,TRBV18
CASSLSGLLSNEQFF,TGTGCCAGCAGCTTATCAGGGTTGTTATCCAATGAGCAGTTCTTC,TRBJ2-1,.,.,TRBV11-2
CASSLWGYEQYF,TGTGCCAGCAGCTTATGGGGCTACGAGCAGTACTTC,TRBJ2-7,.,.,TRBV13
CAISEHENTEAFF,TGTGCCATCAGTGAACACGAGAACACTGAAGCTTTCTTT,TRBJ1-1,.,few,TRBV10-3
CATSRGTEWGYTF,TGTGCCACCAGCAGAGGGACCGAATGGGGCTACACCTTC,TRBJ1-2,.,.,TRBV15
CASTSVGQGQETQYF,TGTGCCAGCACCAGTGTCGGACAGGGACAAGAGACCCAGTACTTC,TRBJ2-5,TRBD1,few,TRBV28
CASSPMGLSTGQPQHF,TGTGCCAGCAGTCCTATGGGCCTGTCAACCGGTCAGCCCCAGCATTTT,TRBJ1-5,.,.,TRBV28
CASSPPGLAGETQYF,TGTGCCAGCAGCCCCCCCGGGCTAGCGGGAGAGACCCAGTACTTC,TRBJ2-5,TRBD2,.,TRBV5-4
CASSSDGLSAQYF,TGTGCCAGCAGCTCTGACGGTTTATCGGCCCAGTACTTC,TRBJ2-5,.,.,TRBV7-2
CASSVVGHSTDTQYF,TGTGCCAGCAGCGTAGTGGGTCATAGCACAGATACGCAGTATTTT,TRBJ2-3,.,few,TRBV9
CASSSPRDYEQYF,TGTGCCAGCAGCTCGCCCCGCGACTACGAGCAGTACTTC,TRBJ2-7,.,.,TRBV7-9
CASSQDLNQPQHF,TGCGCCAGCAGCCAAGATCTCAATCAGCCCCAGCATTTT,TRBJ1-5,.,.,TRBV4-3
CASSLGTVLGWETQYF,TGTGCCAGCAGCTTAGGGACGGTGCTAGGATGGGAGACCCAGTACTTC,TRBJ2-5,.,.,TRBV7-9